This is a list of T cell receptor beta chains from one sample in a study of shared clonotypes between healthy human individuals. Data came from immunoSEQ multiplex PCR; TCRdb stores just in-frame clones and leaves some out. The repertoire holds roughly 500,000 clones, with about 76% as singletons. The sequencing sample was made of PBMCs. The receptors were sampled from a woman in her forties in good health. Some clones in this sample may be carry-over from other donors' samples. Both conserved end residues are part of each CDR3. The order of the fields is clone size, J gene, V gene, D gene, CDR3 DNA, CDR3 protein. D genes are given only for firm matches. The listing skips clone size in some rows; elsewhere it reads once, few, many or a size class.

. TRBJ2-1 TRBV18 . TGTGCCAGCTCACCAATAGTAGCCTCCAATGAGCAGTTCTTC CASSPIVASNEQFF
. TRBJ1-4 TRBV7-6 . TGTGCCAGCAGCGACTACACGCTACAGGGAAATAATGAAAAACTGTTTTTT CASSDYTLQGNNEKLFF
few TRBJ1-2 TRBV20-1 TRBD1 TGCAGTGCTTCGACAGGGGGAGGCTACACCTTC CSASTGGGYTF
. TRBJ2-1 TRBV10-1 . TGCGCCAGCAGCAGCCCCGGGACGGAGTACAATGAGCAGTTCTTC CASSSPGTEYNEQFF
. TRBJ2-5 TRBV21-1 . TGTGCCAGCAGCCCGGAGGTGCTAACTACTAGCGGAGGGGGGGAGACCCAGTACTTC CASSPEVLTTSGGGETQYF
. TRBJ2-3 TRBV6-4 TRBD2 TGTGCCAGCAGTGACGGGTCTAGCGGACTGGGAACAGATACGCAGTATTTT CASSDGSSGLGTDTQYF
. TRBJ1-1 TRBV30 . TGTGCCTGGAGTGTGGGGGGGTACACTGAAGCTTTCTTT CAWSVGGYTEAFF
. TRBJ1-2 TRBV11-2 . TGTGCCAGCAGCTTAGGAGGCATAATTTATGGCTACACCTTC CASSLGGIIYGYTF
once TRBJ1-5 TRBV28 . TGTGCCAGCAGTTTCTGGGGTAGCAATCAGCCCCAGCATTTT CASSFWGSNQPQHF
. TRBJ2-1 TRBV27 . TGTGCCAGCAGTCCCGGTCGAGGAGGGCCCAATGAGCAGTTCTTC CASSPGRGGPNEQFF
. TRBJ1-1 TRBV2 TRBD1 TGTGCCAGCAGGGACAGGGTTGGGAACACTGAAGCTTTCTTT CASRDRVGNTEAFF
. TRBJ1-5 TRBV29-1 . TGCAGCGGCGGCTTGAGGGAGGGTCAGCCCCAGCATTTT CSGGLREGQPQHF
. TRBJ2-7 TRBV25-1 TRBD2 TGTGCCAGCGGGCGCGGGGGGAACTCCTACGAGCAGTACTTC CASGRGGNSYEQYF
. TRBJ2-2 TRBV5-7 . TGTGCCAGCAGCCAAGATCACGGGAGTACCGGGGAGCTGTTTTTT CASSQDHGSTGELFF
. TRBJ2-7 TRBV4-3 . TGCGCCAGCAGCCAAGATGGCGGGCCCACCTACGAGCAGTACTTC CASSQDGGPTYEQYF